The rows below give T cell receptor beta chains drawn from one sample of a study of tumor-infiltrating lymphocytes in primary liver carcinoma. A single record per CDR3 protein comes from TCRdb applying MiXCR to the multiplex PCR reads. The sample includes 300,000 to 400,000 distinct CDR3 sequences, roughly 61% seen only once; the top ten take about 6.3%. Sequencing was performed on peripheral blood. These receptor sequences come from a man aged 40-49 years with primary liver carcinoma and hepatitis B virus infection. Each CDR3 is given with its conserved first and last residue. D genes are given only for firm matches. Expanded clones are given a class, and other clones once, few, many or no size at all.

d_call clone_size j_call v_call cdr3_nt cdr3_aa
- - TRBJ2-1 TRBV5-6 TGTGCCAGCAGCTTGCTGGGAAGTTATGAGCAGTTCTTC CASSLLGSYEQFF
- few TRBJ1-5 TRBV5-6 TGTGCCAGCAGCTCCGGCACGAATCAGCCCCAGCATTTT CASSSGTNQPQHF
- - TRBJ1-4 TRBV30 TGTGCCTGGAGGGGGACTGGGAGGGTCTTCGATGAAAAACTGTTTTTT CAWRGTGRVFDEKLFF
TRBD1 - TRBJ2-7 TRBV11-2 TGTGCCGGCAGCCAAAGGACAGGGGGAACCTACGAGCAGTACTTC CAGSQRTGGTYEQYF
- many TRBJ1-1 TRBV12-3/TRBV12-4 TGTGCCAGCAGTGGTCCGGGAGCTTTCTTT CASSGPGAFF
- many TRBJ2-5 TRBV11-3 TGTGCCAGCAGCTTATTAGGGGCGCAGACCCAGTACTTC CASSLLGAQTQYF
TRBD1 few TRBJ1-1 TRBV19 TGTGCCAGTAGAATGGGACAGCCCACAGAAGCTTTCTTT CASRMGQPTEAFF
TRBD2 few TRBJ2-7 TRBV5-5 TGTGCCAGCAGCATACCTAGCGGGAGGGCCTACGAGCAGTACTTC CASSIPSGRAYEQYF
- - TRBJ2-2 TRBV2 TGTGCCAGCACTGGGTCGGGAGCCCTCGGGGAGCTGTTTTTT CASTGSGALGELFF
- - TRBJ2-7 TRBV10-2 TGCACCAACAGCGGGACAGTCTACGAGCAGTACTTC CTNSGTVYEQYF
- - TRBJ2-5 TRBV11-2 TGTGCCAGCAGCTTATTGAGGGTGGGCGGGGAGACCCAGTACTTC CASSLLRVGGETQYF
TRBD1 - TRBJ1-4 TRBV28 TGTGCCAGCAGTGCTGACAGGGGGCGGGTTGAAAAACTGTTTTTT CASSADRGRVEKLFF
- - TRBJ2-1 TRBV11-2 TGTGCCAGCGGCTTAGCTCCCTACAATGAGCAGATCTTC CASGLAPYNEQIF
TRBD2 few TRBJ2-1 TRBV12-3/TRBV12-4 TGTGCCAGCAAACTAGCGGGAGGACACAATGAGCAGTTCTTC CASKLAGGHNEQFF
TRBD2 - TRBJ2-1 TRBV12-3/TRBV12-4 TGTGCCCGCAGTGGGACTAGCGCTAGCAATGAGCAGTTCTTC CARSGTSASNEQFF
- - TRBJ2-7 TRBV12-3/TRBV12-4 TGTGCCAGCAGTTTAGCTCCACAAATGTACGAGCAGTACTTC CASSLAPQMYEQYF
- - TRBJ1-1 TRBV11-2 TGTGCCAGCAGTTTAGATGGGGTTTCCACTGAAGCTTCCTTT CASSLDGVSTEASF
- - TRBJ2-7 TRBV5-4 TGTGCCGGCAGCTATGCGACAGGACCCCAGGAGCAGTACTTC CAGSYATGPQEQYF
- - TRBJ2-1 TRBV29-1 TGCAGCGTTGAGGCGAGGTGGGAGCCGGCTAGCAATCAGCAGTTCTTC CSVEARWEPASNQQFF
TRBD2 many TRBJ2-7 TRBV6-1 TGTGCCAGCAGCTTAGGGACTAGCGGGAGCGGTTACGAGCAGTACTTC CASSLGTSGSGYEQYF
- few TRBJ2-3 TRBV30 TGTGCCTGGGGCCCGGGGAGAGATACGCAGTATTTT CAWGPGRDTQYF
- - TRBJ2-2 TRBV4-2 TGTGCCAGCACCGGGGGAGAGGACACTGGGGAGCTGTTTTTT CASTGGEDTGELFF
- many TRBJ2-3 TRBV29-1 TGCAGCGTTGAAGATCTTGCAGGGGTCCTAAGCACAGATACGCAGTATTTT CSVEDLAGVLSTDTQYF
- - TRBJ2-7 TRBV6-2/TRBV6-3 TGTGCCAGCAGTTCGCACGAGTATGTGATCTACGAGCAGTACTTC CASSSHEYVIYEQYF
- many TRBJ2-3 TRBV10-3 TGTGCCATCAGTGACAGCGGGAGCACAGATACGCAGTATTTT CAISDSGSTDTQYF
- many TRBJ1-1 TRBV6-5 TGTGCCAGCAGTTCCCCCGGACGTGCTGGCGCTTTCTTT CASSSPGRAGAFF
- many TRBJ2-1 TRBV10-3 TGTGCCATCAGTGAGGGGGGGATCAGCAATGAGCAGTTCTTC CAISEGGISNEQFF
- - TRBJ2-3 TRBV10-1 TGCGCCAGCAGTGAGTCGCGCCGCGATAAAGCGCCAGATACGAAGTATTTT CASSESRRDKAPDTKYF
- - TRBJ2-3 TRBV30 TGTGCCTGGCAACAGGGTGCCGGCAATCGGCCCCAGTATTTT CAWQQGAGNRPQYF
TRBD1 - TRBJ2-1 TRBV5-1 TGCGCCAGCAGCCTCACAGGGGGCGGCTACAATGAGCAGTTCTTC CASSLTGGGYNEQFF
- - TRBJ1-1 TRBV6-5 TGTGCCAGCAGTCTGGCTTACAGGGCGAACGCTGAAGCTTTCTTT CASSLAYRANAEAFF
TRBD2 - TRBJ2-1 TRBV29-1 TGCAGTGTGCGGACTAGCAGGAGTCAGTACAATGAGCAGTTCTTC CSVRTSRSQYNEQFF
TRBD2 - TRBJ2-7 TRBV11-2 TGTGCCAGTAGCCCTCGGACTAGCGGGAGGGTCCCCTCCTACGAGCAGTACTTC CASSPRTSGRVPSYEQYF
TRBD1 - TRBJ1-2 TRBV6-6 TGTGCCAGCAGTTCCGGCCGGGACAGCCATTATGTCTACACTTTC CASSSGRDSHYVYTF
TRBD1 many TRBJ2-1 TRBV6-1 TGTGCCAGCAGTGAAGACATGAACCCCGGGACAGGGAGGATCTTC CASSEDMNPGTGRIF
- many TRBJ2-5 TRBV6-2/TRBV6-3 TGTGCCAGCAGTGAGGTACAGACCCAGTACTTC CASSEVQTQYF